This is a list of T cell receptor beta chains from one sample in a study of blood T cell repertoires in COVID-19. Profiled with immunoSEQ multiplex PCR; TCRdb holds only in-frame clones, not every one. The profile shows a few hundred thousand clones, approximately 89% of them singletons. The sequencing input was peripheral blood. The receptors here all came from a woman in her forties who had recovered from COVID-19. Both conserved end residues are part of each CDR3. Each record gives: D gene, V gene, clone size, J gene, CDR3 protein, CDR3 DNA. The D gene is left open where the match is weak. Not every row has a clone size; where given, it reads once, few, many or a size class.

d_call: TRBD1; v_call: TRBV10-3; clone_size: -; j_call: TRBJ1-2; cdr3_aa: CATSDGGQINYGYTF; cdr3_nt: TGTGCCACCAGTGATGGGGGACAGATTAACTATGGCTACACCTTC
d_call: -; v_call: TRBV6-5; clone_size: -; j_call: TRBJ1-1; cdr3_aa: CASRTGIYTEAFF; cdr3_nt: TGTGCCAGCAGGACAGGAATCTACACTGAAGCTTTCTTT
d_call: -; v_call: TRBV29-1; clone_size: -; j_call: TRBJ1-2; cdr3_aa: CSVDLGAPEGYTF; cdr3_nt: TGCAGCGTTGATTTGGGGGCACCAGAAGGCTACACCTTC
d_call: TRBD2; v_call: TRBV7-3; clone_size: -; j_call: TRBJ2-5; cdr3_aa: CASSSTGGPWETQYF; cdr3_nt: TGTGCCAGCAGCTCCACGGGGGGGCCGTGGGAGACCCAGTACTTC
d_call: TRBD2; v_call: TRBV6-2/TRBV6-3; clone_size: -; j_call: TRBJ2-1; cdr3_aa: CASSYHLISGRLYNEQFF; cdr3_nt: TGTGCCAGCAGTTACCACCTTATTAGCGGGAGGCTTTACAATGAGCAGTTCTTC
d_call: TRBD1; v_call: TRBV19; clone_size: -; j_call: TRBJ1-5; cdr3_aa: CASSRGTADSNQPQHF; cdr3_nt: TGTGCCAGTAGTAGAGGGACAGCGGATAGCAATCAGCCCCAGCATTTT
d_call: TRBD1; v_call: TRBV6-1; clone_size: -; j_call: TRBJ1-4; cdr3_aa: CASSEVTGNRGYSEKLFF; cdr3_nt: TGTGCCAGCAGTGAAGTCACCGGGAACAGGGGGTACAGTGAAAAACTGTTTTTT
d_call: -; v_call: TRBV6-6; clone_size: -; j_call: TRBJ2-2; cdr3_aa: CASSYSSDSPGELFF; cdr3_nt: TGTGCCAGCAGTTACTCGTCGGACTCCCCGGGGGAGCTGTTTTTT
d_call: -; v_call: TRBV27; clone_size: -; j_call: TRBJ1-2; cdr3_aa: CASSDRSTGNYGYTF; cdr3_nt: TGTGCCAGCAGTGACAGATCGACAGGAAACTATGGCTACACCTTC
d_call: TRBD2; v_call: TRBV4-2; clone_size: -; j_call: TRBJ2-5; cdr3_aa: CASSQAGGQETQYF; cdr3_nt: TGTGCCAGCAGCCAAGCGGGGGGGCAAGAGACCCAGTACTTC
d_call: -; v_call: TRBV5-1; clone_size: once; j_call: TRBJ2-1; cdr3_aa: CASSLAPIGGAANEQFF; cdr3_nt: TGCGCCAGCAGCTTGGCCCCGATAGGGGGGGCCGCCAATGAGCAGTTCTTC
d_call: -; v_call: TRBV12-5; clone_size: -; j_call: TRBJ2-3; cdr3_aa: CASMTSGSDTQYF; cdr3_nt: TGTGCTAGTATGACGTCAGGGTCAGATACGCAGTATTTT
d_call: -; v_call: TRBV19; clone_size: -; j_call: TRBJ1-6; cdr3_aa: CASSIDLPSSYNSPLHF; cdr3_nt: TGTGCCAGTAGTATAGATCTTCCGAGCTCCTATAATTCACCCCTCCACTTT
d_call: TRBD2; v_call: TRBV5-8; clone_size: -; j_call: TRBJ2-1; cdr3_aa: CASSLGLAGDQFF; cdr3_nt: TGTGCCAGCAGCCTCGGACTAGCAGGAGATCAGTTCTTC
d_call: -; v_call: TRBV2; clone_size: -; j_call: TRBJ2-5; cdr3_aa: CASCGRGSQGETQYF; cdr3_nt: TGTGCCAGCTGTGGCAGGGGCTCCCAAGGGGAGACCCAGTACTTC
d_call: -; v_call: TRBV3-1/TRBV3-2; clone_size: few; j_call: TRBJ1-2; cdr3_aa: CASSQDSVYGYTF; cdr3_nt: TGTGCCAGCAGCCAGGACAGTGTCTATGGCTACACCTTC
d_call: -; v_call: TRBV2; clone_size: -; j_call: TRBJ1-6; cdr3_aa: CASSYRVSSYNSPLHF; cdr3_nt: TGTGCCAGCAGCTACAGGGTTAGCTCCTATAATTCACCCCTCCACTTT
d_call: -; v_call: TRBV19; clone_size: few; j_call: TRBJ1-3; cdr3_aa: CASRDQGFSGNTIYF; cdr3_nt: TGTGCCAGCCGCGACCAGGGGTTCTCAGGAAACACCATATATTTT
d_call: -; v_call: TRBV29-1; clone_size: -; j_call: TRBJ1-2; cdr3_aa: CSVELGKAGEAGYTF; cdr3_nt: TGCAGCGTTGAATTGGGGAAGGCGGGGGAGGCTGGCTACACCTTC
d_call: TRBD1; v_call: TRBV4-1; clone_size: once; j_call: TRBJ2-7; cdr3_aa: CASSPGTGHSSYEQYF; cdr3_nt: TGCGCCAGCAGCCCCGGGACAGGACACAGCTCCTACGAGCAGTACTTC
d_call: -; v_call: TRBV6-5; clone_size: -; j_call: TRBJ2-2; cdr3_aa: CASNGPTTGELFF; cdr3_nt: TGTGCCAGCAATGGGCCCACCACCGGGGAGCTGTTTTTT
d_call: TRBD2; v_call: TRBV11-3; clone_size: -; j_call: TRBJ2-4; cdr3_aa: CASSLYPSGLKNIQYF; cdr3_nt: TGTGCCAGCAGCTTGTATCCTAGCGGACTAAAAAACATTCAGTACTTC
d_call: TRBD1; v_call: TRBV10-2; clone_size: -; j_call: TRBJ2-7; cdr3_aa: CASSRQGSTFGYEQYF; cdr3_nt: TGCGCCAGCAGCCGACAGGGTTCGACATTCGGCTACGAGCAGTACTTC
d_call: -; v_call: TRBV15; clone_size: -; j_call: TRBJ2-2; cdr3_aa: CATSDHYGTGELFF; cdr3_nt: TGTGCCACCAGCGACCACTACGGTACCGGGGAGCTGTTTTTT
d_call: -; v_call: TRBV3-1/TRBV3-2; clone_size: -; j_call: TRBJ1-2; cdr3_aa: CASRKTHGHGYTF; cdr3_nt: TGTGCCAGCAGAAAGACTCACGGTCATGGCTACACCTTC
d_call: TRBD1; v_call: TRBV30; clone_size: -; j_call: TRBJ2-3; cdr3_aa: CAWSGGQGTDTQYF; cdr3_nt: TGTGCCTGGAGTGGGGGACAGGGGACAGATACGCAGTATTTT
d_call: TRBD1; v_call: TRBV30; clone_size: few; j_call: TRBJ1-6; cdr3_aa: CASQTGNFSPLHF; cdr3_nt: TGTGCCTCACAGACAGGGAATTTTTCACCCCTCCACTTT
d_call: TRBD2; v_call: TRBV7-9; clone_size: -; j_call: TRBJ2-5; cdr3_aa: CASSTWTSGKETQYF; cdr3_nt: TGTGCCAGCAGCACCTGGACTAGCGGGAAAGAGACCCAGTACTTC
d_call: -; v_call: TRBV9; clone_size: -; j_call: TRBJ2-5; cdr3_aa: CASSVASGWETQYF; cdr3_nt: TGTGCCAGCAGCGTAGCTTCAGGGTGGGAGACCCAGTACTTC
d_call: TRBD1; v_call: TRBV28; clone_size: -; j_call: TRBJ2-3; cdr3_aa: CASSLTGRGDTQYF; cdr3_nt: TGTGCCAGCAGTTTGACAGGGCGAGGAGATACGCAGTATTTT
d_call: -; v_call: TRBV30; clone_size: -; j_call: TRBJ1-1; cdr3_aa: CAWSVEARFGTEAFF; cdr3_nt: TGTGCCTGGAGTGTAGAAGCCAGGTTCGGAACTGAAGCTTTCTTT
d_call: -; v_call: TRBV9; clone_size: -; j_call: TRBJ1-3; cdr3_aa: CASSRGSSGNTIYF; cdr3_nt: TGTGCCAGCAGCAGGGGGAGCTCTGGAAACACCATATATTTT
d_call: -; v_call: TRBV15; clone_size: -; j_call: TRBJ2-5; cdr3_aa: CATSSPQGQETQYF; cdr3_nt: TGTGCCACCAGCAGCCCCCAGGGGCAAGAGACCCAGTACTTC
d_call: TRBD2; v_call: TRBV6-1; clone_size: -; j_call: TRBJ2-5; cdr3_aa: CASSEAPGGSPQETQYF; cdr3_nt: TGTGCCAGCAGTGAAGCTCCGGGGGGGTCCCCCCAAGAGACCCAGTACTTC
d_call: TRBD1; v_call: TRBV19; clone_size: -; j_call: TRBJ1-3; cdr3_aa: CASSMGQGDGNTIYF; cdr3_nt: TGTGCCAGTAGTATGGGACAGGGAGACGGAAACACCATATATTTT
d_call: -; v_call: TRBV5-6; clone_size: -; j_call: TRBJ2-3; cdr3_aa: CASSPRDTDTQYF; cdr3_nt: TGTGCCAGCAGCCCCCGGGACACAGATACGCAGTATTTT
d_call: -; v_call: TRBV18; clone_size: -; j_call: TRBJ1-5; cdr3_aa: CASSPLSGSNQPQHF; cdr3_nt: TGTGCCAGCTCACCTCTCTCGGGTAGCAATCAGCCCCAGCATTTT
d_call: -; v_call: TRBV23-1; clone_size: -; j_call: TRBJ1-5; cdr3_aa: CASSRRTVYSNQPQHF; cdr3_nt: TGCGCCAGCAGTCGAAGGACAGTTTATAGCAATCAGCCCCAGCATTTT
d_call: -; v_call: TRBV15; clone_size: -; j_call: TRBJ2-1; cdr3_aa: CATSRQGSEQFF; cdr3_nt: TGTGCCACCAGCAGGCAGGGGAGTGAGCAGTTCTTC
d_call: TRBD1; v_call: TRBV9; clone_size: -; j_call: TRBJ2-2; cdr3_aa: CASSVEGGGTGELFF; cdr3_nt: TGTGCCAGCAGCGTAGAAGGGGGCGGCACCGGGGAGCTGTTTTTT
d_call: TRBD2; v_call: TRBV7-3; clone_size: -; j_call: TRBJ2-3; cdr3_aa: CASSPTGGSTDTQYF; cdr3_nt: TGTGCCAGCAGCCCAACGGGGGGGAGCACAGATACGCAGTATTTT
d_call: TRBD1; v_call: TRBV5-6; clone_size: -; j_call: TRBJ1-4; cdr3_aa: CASSSDRGGKLFF; cdr3_nt: TGTGCCAGCAGCTCCGACAGGGGCGGAAAACTGTTTTTT
d_call: TRBD2; v_call: TRBV7-2; clone_size: -; j_call: TRBJ2-1; cdr3_aa: CASSSSLAGDRNEQFF; cdr3_nt: TGTGCCAGCAGCTCGTCCCTAGCGGGAGATCGCAATGAGCAGTTCTTC
d_call: -; v_call: TRBV10-3; clone_size: few; j_call: TRBJ1-2; cdr3_aa: CAISPGDGYTF; cdr3_nt: TGTGCCATCAGTCCAGGGGATGGCTACACCTTC
d_call: -; v_call: TRBV7-9; clone_size: -; j_call: TRBJ1-5; cdr3_aa: CASSFLGEEPQHF; cdr3_nt: TGTGCCAGCAGCTTTCTAGGGGAAGAGCCCCAGCATTTT
d_call: -; v_call: TRBV6-5; clone_size: -; j_call: TRBJ1-2; cdr3_aa: CASSYMTDYGYTF; cdr3_nt: TGTGCCAGCAGTTACATGACTGACTATGGCTACACCTTC
d_call: -; v_call: TRBV29-1; clone_size: -; j_call: TRBJ2-3; cdr3_aa: CSVGTRGTDTQYF; cdr3_nt: TGCAGCGTAGGGACACGTGGCACAGATACGCAGTATTTT
d_call: TRBD1; v_call: TRBV11-2; clone_size: -; j_call: TRBJ2-2; cdr3_aa: CASSLEGQGTGELFF; cdr3_nt: TGTGCCAGCAGCTTAGAGGGACAGGGGACCGGGGAGCTGTTTTTT